The present TCR beta chain was sequenced within a study of beta chain features in type 1 diabetes. Study conclusions and caveats: A possible short-template PCR bias applies equally to patients and controls. Researchers reported that naive, central memory and Treg TCRB repertoires appeared more similar in patients than in healthy donors. Moderate yet significant TCRB CDR3 shortening was seen in Type 1 diabetes patients in all four CD4+ subsets.

Central memory, naive, regulatory and stem cell-like memory CD4+ cells were sorted by CD45RO/CCR7/CD25/CD127/CD95/CD27. The length of the CDR3 is 15 residues. Germline lookup yields CDR1 SEHNR and CDR2 FQNEAQ (reference sequence). Deletions cut 5 bases from V and 7 bases from J, with 17 bases between. Remarks on this clone: Antigen: not known.

The authors reverse transcribed all of the isolated RNA, so sequencing captured expressed TCRB transcripts. Sequencing used immunoSEQ multiplex PCR; TCRdb keeps in-frame clones, though not all of them. The table records about 360,000 clones, roughly an eighth of them present only once. The source is a man aged 18 to 30 in good health. This rearrangement joins TRBV7-9 to TRBJ1-4; possibly TRBD1 for D (6 bases). Source material: naive CD4+ T cells from blood. CDR3 sequence: CASSKRTARGEKLFF. CDR3 DNA: TGTGCCAGCAGCAAAAGGACAGCTCGGGGTGAAAAACTGTTTTTT. The full variable domain, with the rest looked up from reference TRBV7-9 and TRBJ1-4, is DTGVSQNPRHKITKRGQNVTFRCDPISEHNRLYWYRQTLGQGPEFLTYFQNEAQLEKSRLLSDRFSAERPKGSFSTLEIQRTEQGDSAMYLCASSKRTARGEKLFFGSGTQLSVL.